This T cell receptor beta chain was sequenced during a study of identifying expanded T cells in peripheral blood. Regarding the study as a whole: Technical replicates showed about 1.1 changed clones; around two weeks about 16.4; four weeks 19. Variance in clone template counts between approximately 2-week samples significantly increased with total template count across all healthy donors.

Only a few counts were recorded for this clone. Its antigen is as yet unknown. This CDR3 contains 13 residues. V shed 5 bases, J shed 0 bases, and the junction held 1 base outside the gene matches. Germline lookup yields CDR1 KGHSH and CDR2 LQKENI. The method was immunoSEQ multiplex PCR; TCRdb's version includes in-frame clones alone and lacks a portion of them. The table includes around 80,000 clones, 90% detected once. Collection occurred without any documented infections or immune events in donors. This sequence originates from a person aged 18 to 70 in good health. Sequenced sample: blood. This rearrangement joins TRBV18 to TRBJ2-7; TRBD2 matches at 7 bases. The CDR3 DNA reads as TGTGCCAGCTCAAGGGACTACTCCTACGAGCAGTACTTC. It is translated as CASSRDYSYEQYF.